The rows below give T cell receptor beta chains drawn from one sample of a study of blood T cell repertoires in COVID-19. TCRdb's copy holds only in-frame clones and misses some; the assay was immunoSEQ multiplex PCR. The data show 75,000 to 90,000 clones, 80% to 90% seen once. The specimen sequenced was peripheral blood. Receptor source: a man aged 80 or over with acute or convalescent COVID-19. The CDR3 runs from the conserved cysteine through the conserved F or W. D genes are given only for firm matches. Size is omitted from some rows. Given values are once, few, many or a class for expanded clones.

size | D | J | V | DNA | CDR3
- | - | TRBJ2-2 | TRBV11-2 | TGTGCCAGCAGCTTCCCCAGGACCGGGGAGCTGTTTTTT | CASSFPRTGELFF
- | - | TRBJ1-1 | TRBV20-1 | TGCAGTGCAACCGACACCACTGAAGCTTTCTTT | CSATDTTEAFF
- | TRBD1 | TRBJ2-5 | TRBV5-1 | TGCGCCAGCAGCTCCATCGGGGCAGGGGGAGTCGAGACCCAGTACTTC | CASSSIGAGGVETQYF
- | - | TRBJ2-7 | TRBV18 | TGTGCCAGCTCACCAAACGCACCTTCGGTCGAGCAGTACTTC | CASSPNAPSVEQYF
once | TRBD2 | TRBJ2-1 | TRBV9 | TGTGCCAGCAGCTCCCGACTAGCGGGAGGGGATGAGCAGTTCTTC | CASSSRLAGGDEQFF
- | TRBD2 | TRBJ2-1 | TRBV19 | TGTGCCAGTTCATTTTCTAGCGGTTCCTACTACAATGAGCAGTTCTTC | CASSFSSGSYYNEQFF
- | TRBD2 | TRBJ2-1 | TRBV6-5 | TGTGCCAGCAGGGCCGGGACTAGCATAGGCAATGAGCAGTTCTTC | CASRAGTSIGNEQFF
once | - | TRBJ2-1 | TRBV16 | TGTGCCAGCAGCCAATCGCGTTTTGAGCAGTTCTTC | CASSQSRFEQFF
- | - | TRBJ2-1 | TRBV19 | TGTGCCAGTAGTATCCCTCAAGACGGAGGCACCTACAATGAGCAGTTCTTC | CASSIPQDGGTYNEQFF
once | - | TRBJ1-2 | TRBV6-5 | TGTGCCAGCAGAGCCACGGGAACCAACTATGGCTACACCTTC | CASRATGTNYGYTF
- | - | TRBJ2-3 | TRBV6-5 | TGTGCCAGCAGACGCCCAGGGGAGACAGATACGCAGTATTTT | CASRRPGETDTQYF
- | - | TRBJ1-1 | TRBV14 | TGTGCCAGCAGCCACCGAACCTACCGGGGTGAGACTTTCTTT | CASSHRTYRGETFF
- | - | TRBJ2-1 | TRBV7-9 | TGTGCCAGCAGCTTACCCCCAGTCAATGAGCAGTTCTTC | CASSLPPVNEQFF
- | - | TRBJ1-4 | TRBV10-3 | TGTGCCATCAGTGTTGGGGGCACCTTTAATGAAAAACTGTTTTTT | CAISVGGTFNEKLFF
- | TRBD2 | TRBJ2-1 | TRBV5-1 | TGCGCCAGCAGCTTGGGTGGGACTAGCGTCTACAATGAGCAGTTCTTC | CASSLGGTSVYNEQFF
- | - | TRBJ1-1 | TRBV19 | TGTGCCAGTAGTATTTCGCGACAGCCTGAAGCTTTCTTT | CASSISRQPEAFF
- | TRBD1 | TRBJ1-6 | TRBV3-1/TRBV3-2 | TGTGCCAGCAGCCAAAGGGACAGTGTTACTTCACCCCTCCACTTT | CASSQRDSVTSPLHF
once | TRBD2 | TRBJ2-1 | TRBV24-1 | TGTGCCACCAGTGACGTGGGGGGGACCAATGAGCAGTTCTTC | CATSDVGGTNEQFF
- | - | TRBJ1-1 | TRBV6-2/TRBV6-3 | TGTGCCAGCAGTTACCCCCCGGGGGTGAACACTGAAGCTTTCTTT | CASSYPPGVNTEAFF
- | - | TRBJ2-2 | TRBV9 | TGTGCCAGCAGCGTGGGCAGCACGAACACCGGGGAGCTGTTTTTT | CASSVGSTNTGELFF
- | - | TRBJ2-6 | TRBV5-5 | TGTGCCAGCAGCCTACAGGGATCTGGGGCCAACGTCCTGACTTTC | CASSLQGSGANVLTF
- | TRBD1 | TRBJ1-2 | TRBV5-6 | TGTGCCAGCAGGCTCCCGGGACAGGGACCCTATGGCTACACCTTC | CASRLPGQGPYGYTF
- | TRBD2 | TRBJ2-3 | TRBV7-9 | TGTGCCAGCAGCTTACCTCGACTAGCGGGCCCTAGCACAGATACGCAGTATTTT | CASSLPRLAGPSTDTQYF
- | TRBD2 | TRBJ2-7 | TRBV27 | TGTGCCAGCAGTTTATCGTTCAGCGGGAGGTCCACGAGTGAGCAGTACTTC | CASSLSFSGRSTSEQYF
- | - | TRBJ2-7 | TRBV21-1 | TGTGCCAGCAGCGGGGAGGACAGGGGCTCCCCCCACGAGCAGTACTTC | CASSGEDRGSPHEQYF
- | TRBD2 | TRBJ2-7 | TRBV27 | TGTGCCAGCAGTTTATTAACTAGCGGGAGCTACGAGCAGTACTTC | CASSLLTSGSYEQYF
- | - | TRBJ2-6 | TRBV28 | TGTGCCAGCAGTTGGGAGGTGGATCGATTTTCTGGGGCCAACGTCCTGACTTTC | CASSWEVDRFSGANVLTF
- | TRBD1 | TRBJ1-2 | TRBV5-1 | TGCGCCAGCAGCTCCGGGACAGGGGGCAACTATGGCTACACCTTC | CASSSGTGGNYGYTF
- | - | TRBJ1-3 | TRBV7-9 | TGTGCCAGCAGCATAACCCCAGGGTCCCGCTCTGGAAACACCATATATTTT | CASSITPGSRSGNTIYF
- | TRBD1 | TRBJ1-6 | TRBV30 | TGTGCCTGGTTGACAGGGTTGAATTCACCCCTCCACTTT | CAWLTGLNSPLHF
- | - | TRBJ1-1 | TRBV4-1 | TGCGCCAGCAGCCAAGAAGGAGTCTCGGTCATGAACACTGAAGCTTTCTTT | CASSQEGVSVMNTEAFF
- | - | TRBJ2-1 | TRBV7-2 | TGTGCCAGCAGCTTAGCAGCGATCACTGAGCAGTTCTTC | CASSLAAITEQFF
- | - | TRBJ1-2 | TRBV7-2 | TGTGCCAGCAGCACATCTAACTATGGCTACACCTTC | CASSTSNYGYTF
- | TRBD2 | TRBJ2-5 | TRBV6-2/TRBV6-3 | TGTGCCAGCAGTTACTCGACTAGCGGGAGGGCCTTGGAGACCCAGTACTTC | CASSYSTSGRALETQYF
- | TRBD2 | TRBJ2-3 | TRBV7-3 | TGTGCCAGCAGCTCTCGGACTAGCGGGGGAGATACGCAGTATTTT | CASSSRTSGGDTQYF
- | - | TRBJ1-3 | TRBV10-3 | TGTGCCATCAGTGAGTCCGGACAGAGCTCTGGAAACACCATATATTTT | CAISESGQSSGNTIYF
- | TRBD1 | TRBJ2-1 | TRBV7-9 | TGTGCCAGCAGCTCACCACAGGGGGATCAGTTCTTC | CASSSPQGDQFF
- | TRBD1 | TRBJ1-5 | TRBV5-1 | TGCGCCAGCAGCTTGGATGGACAGGGGTATCAGCCCCAGCATTTT | CASSLDGQGYQPQHF
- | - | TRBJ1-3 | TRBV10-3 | TGTGCCATCAGGAGGGAAGGGGGCTCTGGAAACACCATATATTTT | CAIRREGGSGNTIYF
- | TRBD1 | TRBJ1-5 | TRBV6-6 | TGTGCCAGCAGTACGTATACAGGGGGAGTCCAGCCCCAGCATTTT | CASSTYTGGVQPQHF
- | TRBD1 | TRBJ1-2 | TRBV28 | TGTGCCAGCAGTTCGGGACAGGATTTTGGCTACACCTTC | CASSSGQDFGYTF
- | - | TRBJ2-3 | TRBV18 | TGTGCCAGCTCACCACTCTCTAGCGACAGTACGTATTTT | CASSPLSSDSTYF
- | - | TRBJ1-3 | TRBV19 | TGTGCCAGTAGGGGGGCCTACTCTGGAAACACCATATATTTT | CASRGAYSGNTIYF
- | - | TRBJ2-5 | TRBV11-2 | TGTGCCAGCAGCCTCCGGACAGACCAAGAGACCCAGTACTTC | CASSLRTDQETQYF
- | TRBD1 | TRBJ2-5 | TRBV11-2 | TGTGCCAGCAGCGGAGGACAGGGAACGCTGTCGGAGACCCAGTACTTC | CASSGGQGTLSETQYF
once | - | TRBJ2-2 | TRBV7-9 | TGTGCCAGCGTGGGGGCGGGCATCGGGGAGCTGTTTTTT | CASVGAGIGELFF
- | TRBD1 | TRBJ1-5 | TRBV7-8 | TGTGCCAGCAGCCCTACAGGGGGCCCAAGCAATCAGCCCCAGCATTTT | CASSPTGGPSNQPQHF
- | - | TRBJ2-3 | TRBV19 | TGTGCCAGTAGTAGTAGCGGAGCTAGCACAGATACGCAGTATTTT | CASSSSGASTDTQYF
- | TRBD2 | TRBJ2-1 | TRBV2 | TGCGCCCGCAAGCGGGGCGGGGGGGCCTACAATGAGCAGTTCTTC | CARKRGGGAYNEQFF
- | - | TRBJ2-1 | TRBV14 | TGTGCCAGCAGCCAAGATGGGGGGAGCTCCTACAATGAGCAGTTCTTC | CASSQDGGSSYNEQFF
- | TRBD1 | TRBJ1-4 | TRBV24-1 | TGTGCCATCGCACCTTGGGGACAGCCTAATGAAAAACTGTTTTTT | CAIAPWGQPNEKLFF
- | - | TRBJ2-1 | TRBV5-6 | TGTGCCAGCAGCTTCTTTAGTGACTCCTACAATGAGCAGTTCTTC | CASSFFSDSYNEQFF
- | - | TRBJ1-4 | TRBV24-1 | TGTGCCACCAGTGTCTCGACAGGTTCCGGTGAAAAACTGTTTTTT | CATSVSTGSGEKLFF
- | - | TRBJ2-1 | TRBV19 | TGTGCCAGTAGTATAGAGGGGTACAGCGGCGTAAATTACAATGAGCAGTTCTTC | CASSIEGYSGVNYNEQFF
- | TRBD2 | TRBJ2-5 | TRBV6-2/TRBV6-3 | TGTGCCAGCAGTTACTCCGGGGGGGCAGAGACCCAGTACTTC | CASSYSGGAETQYF